One and the same sample provided the 23 T cell receptor beta chains below, sequenced in a study of T cell responses to AZD1222 COVID-19 vaccine. The protocol was immunoSEQ multiplex PCR, while the TCRdb copy is restricted to in-frame clones and leaves out a portion. The sample includes about 150,000 clones, 90% of them seen just once. This material consisted of peripheral blood, taken on day 0 of AZD1222 vaccination. These receptors all come from an adult in good health.

The CDR3 is CASRYGTFEQYF. CDR3 in DNA: TGTGCCAGCAGGTACGGGACCTTCGAGCAGTACTTC. The chain employs TRBV11-3 and TRBJ2-7; D may match TRBD1 or TRBD2 (5 bases each). The germline gives CDR1 SGHNT, CDR2 YENEEA. Trimming pared 6 bases from V and 6 bases from J, leaving 12 bases between. The CDR3 loop spans 12 amino acids.

The chain joins TRBV11-2 to TRBJ1-2, with D possibly TRBD1 on 5 matching bases. Deletions cut 1 base from V and 5 bases from J, with 11 bases between. CDR3 length: 14 residues. Germline V lookup: CDR1 SGHAT, CDR2 FQNNGV. CDR3 bases: TGTGCCAGCAGCTTAGTTCCGACAGTATATGGCTACACCTTC. Translation: CASSLVPTVYGYTF.

The CDR3 sequence is CASSRGSGSLRTGELFF. CDR3 sequence (DNA): TGTGCCAGCAGCCGGGGTAGCGGGAGTCTCAGGACCGGGGAGCTGTTTTTT. The chain couples TRBV14 to TRBJ2-2; 9 positions match TRBD2. The CDR3 consists of 17 residues. The V gene end was trimmed by 4 bases and the J gene end by 5 bases; junction bases not matched to a gene: 11. The germline CDR1 and CDR2 sequences are SGHDN and FVKESK.

This clone was detected only a few times. This chain joins TRBV6-1 and TRBJ1-6, with 8 nucleotides matching TRBD1. The CDR3 loop spans 16 amino acids. CDR1 is MNHNS and CDR2 is SASEGT in the germline V gene. J was trimmed by 2 bases and V by 2 bases; bases with no gene match: 2. CDR3 region: CASSELGQAYNSPLHF. The DNA for the CDR3 is TGTGCCAGCAGTGAATTGGGACAGGCCTATAATTCACCCCTCCACTTT.

This clone was seen just once. The chain is built from TRBV14 and TRBJ2-3; perhaps D is TRBD1 or TRBD2 (5 bases each). CDR1 and CDR2 (germline): SGHDN, FVKESK. V lost 4 bases and J lost 6, with 26 bases in between. The CDR3 covers 18 residues. This chain's CDR3 is CASSPVRGGRGGLDTQYF. The CDR3 DNA reads as TGTGCCAGCAGCCCAGTCCGGGGCGGCCGAGGTGGTTTGGATACGCAGTATTTT.

V and J are TRBV7-9 and TRBJ1-4; D might be TRBD1 (5 bases). V was clipped by 1 base and J by 5 bases, with 20 bases between them. The CDR3 is made up of 18 amino acids. In germline, CDR1 is SEHNR, CDR2 FQNEAQ (reference sequence). CDR3 amino acids: CASSLGYSTGGDNEKLFF. In DNA, the CDR3 is TGTGCCAGCAGCTTAGGATATTCTACTGGGGGAGACAATGAAAAACTGTTTTTT.

V is TRBV7-2 and J is TRBJ1-2; 7 positions agree with TRBD1. Germline assignment: CDR1 SGHTA and CDR2 FQGNSA. The CDR3 has 15 amino acids. V gave up 6 bases and J gave up 1 base; unmatched junction bases: 8. CDR3 in DNA: TGTGCCAGCAGTCGCGGGACAGATGATAACTATGGCTACACCTTC. Its protein product is CASSRGTDDNYGYTF.

The genes are TRBV5-6 and TRBJ1-2; TRBD1 agrees at 7 bases. The ends lost 3 bases at V and 7 bases at J; junction bases unmatched: 9. The CDR3 totals 14 residues. Germline V gene lookup returns CDR1 SGHDT and CDR2 YYEEEE. The DNA for the CDR3 is TGTGCCAGCAGCTCGACCGACAGGGATCTTGGCTACACCTTC. Translating gives CASSSTDRDLGYTF.

The chain carries TRBV4-1 and TRBJ2-7; tentatively, D is TRBD1 or TRBD2 (5 bases each). Germline CDR1 reads MGHRA; CDR2 reads YSYEKL. The V end lost 1 base, the J end lost 6 bases, and 28 bases lay between the germline ends. The CDR3 length is 19 residues. CDR3 sequence: CASSQVSPKDSHGRAEQYF. For the CDR3, the DNA is TGCGCCAGCAGCCAAGTCTCGCCCAAAGACAGCCATGGGCGGGCCGAGCAGTACTTC.

The J gene is TRBJ2-6, the V gene TRBV24-1; D not certain. V was clipped by 3 bases and J by 4 bases, with 9 bases between them. This CDR3 has 15 amino acids. Per germline, CDR1 KGHDR and CDR2 SFDVKD. The CDR3 bases are TGTGCCACCAGTGATCAAATTTCGGGGGCCAACGTCCTGACTTTC. This translates into CATSDQISGANVLTF.

V is TRBV19 and J is TRBJ1-5, with D perhaps TRBD1 (5 bases). The germline V and J ends were trimmed by 7 bases and 5 bases, with 9 bases remaining between them. The CDR3 covers 12 residues. Germline V gives CDR1 LNHDA, CDR2 SQIVND (reference sequence). CDR3 coding DNA: TGTGCCAGTACGTCAGGGTATCAGCCCCAGCATTTT. Translation gives CASTSGYQPQHF.

The gene calls are TRBV6-1 and TRBJ2-2; possibly TRBD2 for D (6 bases). The CDR3 loop spans 15 amino acids. From germline, CDR1 is MNHNS and CDR2 SASEGT. V lost 2 bases and J 4 bases, leaving 11 bases between the germline ends. CDR3 in amino acids: CASSESRRATGELFF. CDR3 in DNA: TGTGCCAGCAGTGAATCGAGGAGGGCCACCGGGGAGCTGTTTTTT.

This clone was observed once. J is TRBJ2-1 and V is TRBV9; D gene ambiguous. Germline assignment: CDR1 SGDLS and CDR2 YYNGEE. There are 15 residues in the CDR3. With 1 base removed from V and 1 base from J, the gap between germline ends came to 9 bases. The CDR3: CASSVLTTSYNEQFF. CDR3 bases: TGTGCCAGCAGCGTACTAACTACATCCTACAATGAGCAGTTCTTC.

The rearrangement joins TRBV6-5 to TRBJ1-1; TRBD1 is a possible D gene (5 bases). The V end was cut by 6 bases, the J end by 7 bases, with 12 bases between. There are 12 residues in the CDR3. Germline CDR1 reads MNHEY; CDR2 reads SVGAGI. The CDR3 here is CASSSTVGEAFF. In DNA, the CDR3 is TGTGCCAGCAGCTCGACAGTAGGTGAAGCTTTCTTT.

This clone was seen once. The rearrangement uses TRBV27 and TRBJ2-3, with D perhaps matching TRBD1 (6 bases). The CDR3 length is 16 residues. CDR1 and CDR2 from the germline V gene are MNHEY and SMNVEV (reference sequence). Deletions cut 6 bases from V and 1 base from J, with 17 bases between. The CDR3 nucleotides read TGTGCCAGCAGGAACTGGATACAGGGTGGCACAGATACGCAGTATTTT. Encoded protein: CASRNWIQGGTDTQYF.

The chain employs TRBV20-1 and TRBJ2-5; 9 nucleotides match TRBD1. This CDR3 spans 15 amino acids. Germline assignment: CDR1 DFQATT and CDR2 SNEGSKA (reference sequence). Trimming removed 3 bases from V and 2 bases from J; junction bases left unmatched: 7. This chain's CDR3 is CSASLGTGLQETQYF. CDR3 DNA sequence: TGCAGTGCTAGTCTCGGGACAGGGCTTCAAGAGACCCAGTACTTC.

The chain employs TRBV6-5 and TRBJ1-2; maybe TRBD1 (5 bases). The CDR3 length is 14 residues. Looked up from germline, CDR1 is MNHEY and CDR2 is SVGAGI. Trimming removed 8 bases from V and 5 bases from J, with 18 bases in between. CDR3 in DNA: TGTGCCAGCGCAGCCGGGGCGATGCCGTATGGCTACACCTTC. Translated, it gives CASAAGAMPYGYTF.

The chain combines TRBV9 with TRBJ1-3, with TRBD1 matching over 8 bases. CDR3 length: 15 residues. Germline V CDR1 and CDR2: SGDLS, YYNGEE. The V segment lost 3 bases and the J segment 4 bases; nucleotides outside the gene matches: 6. The DNA of the CDR3 is TGTGCCAGCAGCGAATCAGGGGGCACCGGAAACACCATATATTTT. It encodes CASSESGGTGNTIYF.

V gene TRBV28 combines with J gene TRBJ1-4; D uncertain. The V end was cut by 5 bases, the J end by 0 bases, with 10 bases between. Germline V lookup: CDR1 MDHEN, CDR2 SYDVKM. The CDR3 spans 15 residues. CDR3 coding DNA: TGTGCCAGCAGTGTACGTGGGACAACTAATGAAAAACTGTTTTTT. Protein product: CASSVRGTTNEKLFF.

J is TRBJ1-6 and V is TRBV7-3; no clear D gene. V was clipped by 5 bases and J by 8 bases, with 10 bases between them. Per the germline V gene, CDR1 is SGHTA and CDR2 is FQGTGA. This CDR3 region has 13 residues. The chain's CDR3 is CASSPDLYSPLHF. The CDR3, as DNA: TGTGCCAGCAGCCCCGATTTGTATTCACCCCTCCACTTT.

This clone was recorded only once. This chain uses TRBV18 with TRBJ2-3; 8 bases are shared with TRBD2. V was clipped by 2 bases and J by 0 bases; unmatched bases: 4. The CDR3 length is 16 residues. Germline V gene data show CDR1 as KGHSH and CDR2 as LQKENI. CDR3 protein: CASSPNSGVSTDTQYF. CDR3 bases: TGTGCCAGCTCACCAAATAGCGGGGTCAGCACAGATACGCAGTATTTT. The variable domain in full, completed from reference TRBV18 and TRBJ2-3, reads NAGVMQNPRHLVRRRGQEARLRCSPMKGHSHVYWYRQLPEEGLKFMVYLQKENIIDESGMPKERFSAEFPKEGPSILRIQQVVRGDSAAYFCASSPNSGVSTDTQYFGPGTRLTVL.

This chain joins TRBV28 and TRBJ1-2; the D gene is possibly TRBD1 (6 bases). The CDR3 length is 14 residues. The germline V and J ends were trimmed by 3 bases and 8 bases, with 16 bases remaining between them. Germline CDR1 and CDR2: MDHEN and SYDVKM. CDR3 sequence (DNA): TGTGCCAGCAGTTTCACCGGACAGCGTGAGGGCTACACCTTC. This gives the protein CASSFTGQREGYTF.

This clone turned up a few times. V gene TRBV19 combines with J gene TRBJ1-2; D not resolved. Germline-derived CDR1 and CDR2 are LNHDA and SQIVND (reference sequence). V was clipped by 7 bases and J by 0 bases, with 9 bases between them. The CDR3 is 13 amino acids. The CDR3 spells CASTTRTNYGYTF. The CDR3 nucleotides read TGTGCCAGTACGACGAGGACTAACTATGGCTACACCTTC.